A selection of T cell receptor beta chains follows, all from one sample in a study of T cells in Graves' hyperthyroidism and ophthalmopathy. TCRdb re-called the multiplex PCR reads with MiXCR, one entry per CDR3 protein. The sample yields roughly 200,000 distinct CDR3 sequences, around 18% seen once. The sequenced sample was blood. Source of these receptors: a man in his forties or fifties with Graves' hyperthyroidism. CDR3s include the opening cysteine and the closing phenylalanine or tryptophan. D genes are given only for firm matches. Clone size is not always given. Where it is, it says once, few, many or a class for expanded clones.

J | V | D | size | DNA | CDR3
TRBJ2-3 | TRBV4-2 | TRBD2 | few | TGTGCCAGCAGCCTATCAGCGGGGGGACTCACAGATACGCAGTATTTT | CASSLSAGGLTDTQYF
TRBJ2-7 | TRBV6-2/TRBV6-3 | - | few | TGTGCCAGCAGTTATGTGGGCGTGCAGTACTTC | CASSYVGVQYF
TRBJ2-6 | TRBV7-9 | TRBD1 | - | TGTGCCAGCAGCTGGGACAGCCGTCGGGGGGCCAACGTCCTGACTTTC | CASSWDSRRGANVLTF
TRBJ1-4 | TRBV7-3 | - | many | TGTGCCAGCAGCCGCGCCGTGAATGAAAAACTGTTTTTT | CASSRAVNEKLFF
TRBJ2-5 | TRBV28 | - | many | TGTGCCAGCAGTAGTGGGGGCTCAGAGACCCAGTACTTC | CASSSGGSETQYF
TRBJ2-7 | TRBV20-1 | - | many | TGCAGTTCCCCCCGCCTCCGGAGCGAGCAGTACTTC | CSSPRLRSEQYF
TRBJ2-2 | TRBV5-1 | - | - | TGCGCCAGCAGCCCCGGGGCTTTCGGGGGACCGACCGGGGAGCTGTTTTTT | CASSPGAFGGPTGELFF
TRBJ1-5 | TRBV28 | - | - | TGTGCCAGCAGCCCTCTGGCAGGGGCGATCTCCAATCAGCCCCAGCATTTT | CASSPLAGAISNQPQHF
TRBJ2-1 | TRBV7-8 | TRBD1 | many | TGTGCCAGCAGCTCTAGACAGGGCTACAATGAGCAGTTCTTC | CASSSRQGYNEQFF
TRBJ1-5 | TRBV6-2/TRBV6-3 | - | many | TGTGCCAGCAGTTCCCAAGCTCAAGGGGGCAATCAGCCCCAGCATTTT | CASSSQAQGGNQPQHF
TRBJ2-5 | TRBV12-3/TRBV12-4 | TRBD1 | once | TGTGCCAGCAGTTTAACGGGCAGGGGGAAAGAGACCCAGTACTTC | CASSLTGRGKETQYF
TRBJ2-1 | TRBV5-5 | - | many | TGTGCCAGCAGCCACACGATCGACAGTTACAATGAGCAGTTCTTC | CASSHTIDSYNEQFF
TRBJ2-5 | TRBV19 | TRBD2 | few | TGTGCCAGTAGCTTGACTAGCCCTCAAGAGACCCAGTACTTC | CASSLTSPQETQYF
TRBJ1-1 | TRBV6-5 | - | few | TGTGCCAGCAGTTACTCGGGGCACGGGGACGCTGAAGCTTTCTTT | CASSYSGHGDAEAFF
TRBJ2-5 | TRBV20-1 | TRBD2 | few | TGCAGTGCTAGATCCGGGGGGGCTCGAGAGACCCAGTACTTC | CSARSGGARETQYF
TRBJ2-1 | TRBV3-1 | - | many | TGTGCCAGCAGCCCTTGGGGGTCGAATGAGCAGTTCTTC | CASSPWGSNEQFF
TRBJ2-7 | TRBV20-1 | TRBD2 | few | TGCAGTGCCCAACCTAGCGGGAAGTTCGAGCAGTACTTC | CSAQPSGKFEQYF
TRBJ2-1 | TRBV11-1 | TRBD2 | - | TGTGCCAGCAGCCTAACACCGGGGGGGGGAAACAATGAGCAGTTCTTC | CASSLTPGGGNNEQFF
TRBJ1-4 | TRBV12-3/TRBV12-4 | TRBD1 | - | TGTGCCAGCAGTGCCGGGACAGGGGGCGAACCTAATGAAAAACTGTTTTTT | CASSAGTGGEPNEKLFF
TRBJ1-2 | TRBV9 | - | once | TGTGCCAGCAGCGTAGTGTCGGGAGGAGGTCTCGATGGCTACACCTTC | CASSVVSGGGLDGYTF
TRBJ2-5 | TRBV19 | - | many | TGTGCCAGTAGTCCGGGACCGGGGAGAGGCTCGGAGACCCAGTACTTC | CASSPGPGRGSETQYF